The clone carrying this T cell receptor (beta chain) was counted a few times. The source of the sample is a study of blood T cell repertoires in COVID-19. Study at large: The samples span acute and convalescent COVID-19 from the United States, Italy and Spain.

This CDR3 contains 13 residues. Germline assignment: CDR1 MRHNA and CDR2 SNTAGT. The V and J ends lost 4 bases and 4 bases, in that order; junction bases with no gene match: 0. Sequenced by immunoSEQ multiplex PCR; TCRdb stores in-frame clones only, minus some. The top ten hold 8.5% to 10% of the sample, which has 70,000 to 90,000 clones, almost 85% seen once. The source of this sequence is a man aged 45-65 years with COVID-19, enrolled during active disease. The source material was peripheral blood. The chain combines TRBV6-4 with TRBJ2-2, with TRBD2 matching 7 bases. The CDR3 is CASSGTSTGELFF. The CDR3, as DNA: TGTGCCAGCAGTGGGACTAGCACCGGGGAGCTGTTTTTT.